The clone carrying this TCR beta chain showed up many times. Its cognate antigen is unknown. The sample comes from a study of T-cell reconstitution after alpha-beta-depleted transplantation in children. General observations from the study: After transplant, at about two months, alpha-beta T cells were reportedly derived from several hundred expanded graft clones. T-cell counts and diversity at one year following transplant were attributed mainly to newly produced T cells. Some patients' high day-60 TCRbeta diversity was attributed to recipient cells surviving conditioning.

Preparing the TCRbeta library involved the use of unique molecular identifiers. Using its own MiXCR run on the PCR reads, TCRdb lists one record per CDR3 protein. The table includes roughly 500,000 distinct CDR3 sequences, about 10% detected once. CDR3 size: 18 residues. The V and J ends lost 3 bases and 3 bases, in that order; junction bases with no gene match: 11. The source is a child aged 2-15 years with inherited bone marrow failure, due to receive a stem cell transplant. V usage is TRBV12-3 or TRBV12-4 and J usage is TRBJ2-2; 9 bases are a match to TRBD2. The sample here was PBMCs, taken before TCRalphabeta/CD19-depleted stem cell transplant. As DNA, the CDR3 is TGTGCCAGCAGTTTCTCCCGGACTAGCGCAATTTACACCGGGGAGCTGTTTTTT. It specifies CASSFSRTSAIYTGELFF.